The present T cell receptor beta chain was sequenced within a study of T cells in Graves' hyperthyroidism and ophthalmopathy (dated by TCRdb to about 2019). Turning to the overall study: Peripheral blood was sampled at the time of initial diagnosis, prior to any treatment. TCR V-J signatures able to tell the groups apart were searched for in a discovery cohort of 100 or so patients, of whom about 40 had Graves' ophthalmopathy and about 60 had stable Graves' hyperthyroidism. An independent validation cohort of around 19 hyperthyroidism patients and 17 patients who later progressed to ophthalmopathy tested prospective prediction of ophthalmopathy. The approximately 100 discovery patients were randomly divided into training and test sets at a 7:3 ratio. Thyroid tissue and blood T-cell repertoires from six Graves' hyperthyroidism patients were also compared in the study. Following sampling, methimazole starting at 30 mg daily was given to hyperthyroidism patients, and high-dose intravenous methylprednisolone was given to ophthalmopathy patients. The paper reports TCR Vbeta CDR3 sequencing of roughly 140 peripheral blood samples: some 44 ophthalmopathy, about 75 hyperthyroidism and around 17 progressor patients. Study-wide findings and limitations: During validation, the model predicted progression to ophthalmopathy a median of around 7 months ahead of onset, with more than 55% sensitivity and about 75% specificity. No statistical method was used to fix the sample size in advance, and group allocation was not hidden from the investigators. Ophthalmopathy was separated from stable hyperthyroidism by a 13 V-J signature model, with approximately 85% sensitivity and about 81% specificity obtained in cross-validation and 80%/75% obtained in testing. Most expanded thyroid clonotypes (frequency above 0.001) were also found in blood, which suggests that blood repertoires may mirror thyroid immune responses.

A distance of 19 bases separates the germline ends of V and J, which lose 11 bases and 2 bases respectively. The germline V gene encodes CDR1 ENHRY and CDR2 SYGVKD. Taken from cysteine to phenylalanine, the CDR3 has 14 residues. Of the read, only the CDR3 DNA is kept; its 42 bases are in frame from base 1. This clonotype was counted ten times or more. This clone's antigen is unknown. Within one base of it there is no much larger clone, and no base qualities were kept. The TCR beta CDR3 regions were amplified from the RNA transcripts. The TCR CDR3 was subjected to a first round of RT-PCR using the HTBI primer set and the Qiagen OneStep RT-PCR kit. Libraries were constructed in a second round of multiplex PCR, after which size selection and purification were carried out. Sequencing of the libraries was done on an Illumina HiSeq2000 using paired-end 100 bp reads. Per the original workflow: SOAPnuke was used to process the raw data, with reads discarded if the reads contained adapters or uncalled bases, had a mean Phred below 15, or lacked an exact constant-primer or identifier match. High-quality paired reads were merged using COPE v1.2.5, and each unique nucleotide sequence was defined as a clonotype. MiTCR v1.1 was used to align the clonotypes against IMGT TRBV, TRBD and TRBJ reference segments. Analysis was restricted to V-J combinations with a frequency above 0.0001, which covered roughly 99% of repertoires. The TCS score was defined as the ratio of F50 (clonal expansion) to E x V (chaos), calculated using BLOSUM62-based TCRdist between CDR3 peptides within each V-J. Welch's t-statistics and random forest reduced some 510 V-J features to roughly 13, which were used in a naive Bayes classifier (R e1071). Using fastp at Q25 and MiXCR, TCRdb reprocessed the public reads and kept productive beta chains. For every CDR3 protein sequence, its rows merge into one entry that carries the most common genes and DNA. The V and J calls reflect TCRdb's pipeline rather than the authors' work. The sample has about 600,000 distinct CDR3 sequences on record, 15% to 20% of them singletons. The top ten clonotypes cover roughly 3.3% of the sample.

Ophthalmopathy patients had moderately to severely active disease, Clinical Activity Score of at least 3, NOSPECS grade of at least 4, and duration under 3 months. Patients with uncontrolled infections, other autoimmune diseases, pregnancy or lactation were excluded. Diagnoses relied on clinical symptoms, serum thyroxine and TRAb, thyroid ultrasound and orbital computed tomography. PBMCs were isolated from 10 ml of fresh peripheral blood by Ficoll-Paque density gradient centrifugation. Trizol reagent was used to extract total RNA, and RNA quality was then checked on an Agilent 2100 Bioanalyzer. This receptor was identified in a woman between 40 and 55 years old with Graves' ophthalmopathy. The receptor chain draws on TRBV10-3 and TRBJ2-7; the D gene remains uncertain. The sequencing sample was made of blood. The nucleotide sequence is TGTGCCTCTCGGCGGACGGAGCCGACCTACGAGCAGTACTTC. Its coded protein is CASRRTEPTYEQYF.